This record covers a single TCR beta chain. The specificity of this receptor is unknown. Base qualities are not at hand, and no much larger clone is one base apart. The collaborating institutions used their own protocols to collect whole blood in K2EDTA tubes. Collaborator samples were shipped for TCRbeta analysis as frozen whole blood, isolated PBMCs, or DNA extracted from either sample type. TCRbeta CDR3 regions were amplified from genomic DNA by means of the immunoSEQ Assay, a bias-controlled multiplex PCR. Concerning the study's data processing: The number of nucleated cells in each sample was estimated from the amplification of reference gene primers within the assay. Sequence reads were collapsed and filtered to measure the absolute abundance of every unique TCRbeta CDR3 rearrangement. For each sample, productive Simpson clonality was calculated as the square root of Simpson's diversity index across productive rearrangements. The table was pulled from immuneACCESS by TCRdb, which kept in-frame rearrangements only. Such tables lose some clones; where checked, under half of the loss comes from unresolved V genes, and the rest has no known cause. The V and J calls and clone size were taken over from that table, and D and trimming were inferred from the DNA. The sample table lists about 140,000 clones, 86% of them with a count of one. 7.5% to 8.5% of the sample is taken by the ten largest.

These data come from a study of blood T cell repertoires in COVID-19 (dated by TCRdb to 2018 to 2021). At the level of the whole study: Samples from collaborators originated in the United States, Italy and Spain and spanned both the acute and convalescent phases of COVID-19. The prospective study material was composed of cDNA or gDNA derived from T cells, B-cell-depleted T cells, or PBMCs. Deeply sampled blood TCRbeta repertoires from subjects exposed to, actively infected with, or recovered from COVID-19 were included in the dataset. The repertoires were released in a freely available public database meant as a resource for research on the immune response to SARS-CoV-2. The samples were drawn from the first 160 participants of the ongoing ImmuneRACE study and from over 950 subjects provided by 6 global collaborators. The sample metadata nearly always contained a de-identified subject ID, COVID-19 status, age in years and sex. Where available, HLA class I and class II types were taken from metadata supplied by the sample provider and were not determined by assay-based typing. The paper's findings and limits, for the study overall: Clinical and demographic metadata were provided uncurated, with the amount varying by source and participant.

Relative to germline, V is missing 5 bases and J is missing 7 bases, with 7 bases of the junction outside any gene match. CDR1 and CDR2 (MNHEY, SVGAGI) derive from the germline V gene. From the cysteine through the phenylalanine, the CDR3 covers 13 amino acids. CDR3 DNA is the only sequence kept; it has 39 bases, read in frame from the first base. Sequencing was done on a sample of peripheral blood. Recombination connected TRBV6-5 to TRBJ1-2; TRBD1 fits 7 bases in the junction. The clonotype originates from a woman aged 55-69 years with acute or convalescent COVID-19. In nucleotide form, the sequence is TGTGCCAGCAGTAGGACAGGTCCGGGTGGCTACACCTTC. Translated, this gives CASSRTGPGGYTF.